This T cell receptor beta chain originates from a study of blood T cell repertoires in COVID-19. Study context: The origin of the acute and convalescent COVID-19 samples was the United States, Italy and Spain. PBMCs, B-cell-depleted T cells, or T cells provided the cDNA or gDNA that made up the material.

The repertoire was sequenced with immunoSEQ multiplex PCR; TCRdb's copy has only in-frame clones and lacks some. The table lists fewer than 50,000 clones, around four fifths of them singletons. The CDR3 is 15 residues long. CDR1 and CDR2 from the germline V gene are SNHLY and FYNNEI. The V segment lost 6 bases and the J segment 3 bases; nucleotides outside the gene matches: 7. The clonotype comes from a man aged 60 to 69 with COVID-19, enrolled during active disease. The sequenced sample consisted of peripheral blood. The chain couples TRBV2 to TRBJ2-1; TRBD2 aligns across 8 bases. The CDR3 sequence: CASSRRGTSYNEQFF. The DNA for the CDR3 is TGTGCCAGCAGCCGGCGAGGGACTAGCTACAATGAGCAGTTCTTC.